This is a list of T cell receptor beta chains from one sample in a study of regulatory T cells in long-lasting Graves disease. TCRdb reanalysed the multiplex PCR reads using MiXCR and keeps one entry per CDR3 protein. The data show roughly 450,000 distinct CDR3 sequences, 20% to 25% seen once. The sequencing here drew on peripheral blood mononuclear cells (PBMCs), taken when the disease was refractory, from a patient treated with antithyroid drugs. The origin of the receptors is a female donor with Graves disease. CDR3s include the opening cysteine and the closing phenylalanine or tryptophan. A D gene is named only where the DNA matches it firmly. For some rows the clone size is stated as once, few or many, or as a class when expanded; others skip it.

CDR3 DNA: TGTGCCAGCAGCCACTACCTTTCCGGGTCCGGGATCTTCGGGAACACCATATATTTT
CDR3 protein: CASSHYLSGSGIFGNTIYF
clone size: .
D gene: .
CDR3 length: 19
V gene: TRBV3-1
J gene: TRBJ1-3

CDR3 DNA: TGCGCCAGCAGCTTGGGCGGAAATAACTATGGCTACACCTTC
CDR3 protein: CASSLGGNNYGYTF
clone size: few
D gene: .
CDR3 length: 14
V gene: TRBV5-1
J gene: TRBJ1-2

CDR3 DNA: TGTGCCAGCAGTGGGACAGGGGTAGGCAAAAACATTCAGTACTTC
CDR3 protein: CASSGTGVGKNIQYF
clone size: few
D gene: TRBD1
CDR3 length: 15
V gene: TRBV28
J gene: TRBJ2-4

CDR3 DNA: TGTGCCAGCAGGACCCCGGGGGACAGGCCCTACGACTTC
CDR3 protein: CASRTPGDRPYDF
clone size: few
D gene: TRBD1
CDR3 length: 13
V gene: TRBV28
J gene: TRBJ2-7

CDR3 DNA: TGTGCCTGGAGTCAGAGCACATACACCGGGGAGCTGTTTTTT
CDR3 protein: CAWSQSTYTGELFF
clone size: .
D gene: .
CDR3 length: 14
V gene: TRBV30
J gene: TRBJ2-2

CDR3 DNA: TGCAGTGCTAGAGATGTTTCCGAGGTGTACTATGGCTACACCTTC
CDR3 protein: CSARDVSEVYYGYTF
clone size: many
D gene: .
CDR3 length: 15
V gene: TRBV20-1
J gene: TRBJ1-2

CDR3 DNA: TGTGCCAGCAGTTTAACTTCGTGGCAAGAGACCCAGTACTTC
CDR3 protein: CASSLTSWQETQYF
clone size: many
D gene: .
CDR3 length: 14
V gene: TRBV28
J gene: TRBJ2-5

CDR3 DNA: TGTGCCAGCAGCTCACGGGACAGGGTGACCGCGCAGTACTTC
CDR3 protein: CASSSRDRVTAQYF
clone size: .
D gene: TRBD1
CDR3 length: 14
V gene: TRBV11-1
J gene: TRBJ2-7

CDR3 DNA: TGTGCCAGCAGTTTACTTGGGAGGAGCTCCTATAATTCACCCCTCCACTTT
CDR3 protein: CASSLLGRSSYNSPLHF
clone size: few
D gene: .
CDR3 length: 17
V gene: TRBV27
J gene: TRBJ1-6

CDR3 DNA: TGCAGCGTTGAACTTGGGTTAGAGACCCAGTACTTC
CDR3 protein: CSVELGLETQYF
clone size: many
D gene: .
CDR3 length: 12
V gene: TRBV29-1
J gene: TRBJ2-5

CDR3 DNA: TGTGCCAGCAGCCCAGGGGCCCTAGCGGGAGCTGGTTACGAGCAGTACTTC
CDR3 protein: CASSPGALAGAGYEQYF
clone size: .
D gene: TRBD2
CDR3 length: 17
V gene: TRBV7-9
J gene: TRBJ2-7

CDR3 DNA: TGTGCCAGTAGTATCGGGGACAGGATCTACGAGCAGTACTTC
CDR3 protein: CASSIGDRIYEQYF
clone size: few
D gene: TRBD1
CDR3 length: 14
V gene: TRBV19
J gene: TRBJ2-7

CDR3 DNA: TGTGCCAGCAGCTTAAGGGGCAAATCCATGAACACTGAAGCTTTCTTT
CDR3 protein: CASSLRGKSMNTEAFF
clone size: many
D gene: .
CDR3 length: 16
V gene: TRBV7-8
J gene: TRBJ1-1

CDR3 DNA: TGCAGTGCCCGAGAGAGTAGATTCGAGACGCAGTATTTT
CDR3 protein: CSARESRFETQYF
clone size: few
D gene: .
CDR3 length: 13
V gene: TRBV20-1
J gene: TRBJ2-3

CDR3 DNA: TGTGCCAGCAGCCCTCGACCGGGGGAGTCAGATACGCAGTATTTT
CDR3 protein: CASSPRPGESDTQYF
clone size: .
D gene: .
CDR3 length: 15
V gene: TRBV9
J gene: TRBJ2-3

CDR3 DNA: TGTGCCTGGACCCACAGGACAGGGGGCTATCTGGAGAACACTGAAGCTTTCTTT
CDR3 protein: CAWTHRTGGYLENTEAFF
clone size: .
D gene: TRBD1
CDR3 length: 18
V gene: TRBV30
J gene: TRBJ1-1

CDR3 DNA: TGTGCCAGCACCCTCACCGTCTCAACCGGGGAGCTGTTTTTT
CDR3 protein: CASTLTVSTGELFF
clone size: few
D gene: .
CDR3 length: 14
V gene: TRBV28
J gene: TRBJ2-2

CDR3 DNA: TGTGCCAGCAGCCGACAGAGCAATCAGCCCCAGCATTTT
CDR3 protein: CASSRQSNQPQHF
clone size: .
D gene: .
CDR3 length: 13
V gene: TRBV6-1
J gene: TRBJ1-5

CDR3 DNA: TGTGCCAGCAGATATCAGTACTACGAGCAGTACTTC
CDR3 protein: CASRYQYYEQYF
clone size: many
D gene: .
CDR3 length: 12
V gene: TRBV12-3/TRBV12-4
J gene: TRBJ2-7

CDR3 DNA: TGCGCCAGCAGCCAAGAAGGCAGGGGCTATGGCTACACCTTC
CDR3 protein: CASSQEGRGYGYTF
clone size: .
D gene: .
CDR3 length: 14
V gene: TRBV4-1
J gene: TRBJ1-2

CDR3 DNA: TGTGCCAGCTCACACCCACGACTAGCGGGAGTCGGCGACACCGGGGAGCTGTTTTTT
CDR3 protein: CASSHPRLAGVGDTGELFF
clone size: .
D gene: TRBD2
CDR3 length: 19
V gene: TRBV18
J gene: TRBJ2-2

CDR3 DNA: TGTGCCAGCAGCTCATACAGGGCCGGAGAGACCCAGTACTTC
CDR3 protein: CASSSYRAGETQYF
clone size: .
D gene: .
CDR3 length: 14
V gene: TRBV7-9
J gene: TRBJ2-5

CDR3 DNA: TGCAGTGCTAGAGGTTGGGGCTCCTACGAGCAGTACTTC
CDR3 protein: CSARGWGSYEQYF
clone size: .
D gene: .
CDR3 length: 13
V gene: TRBV20-1
J gene: TRBJ2-7

CDR3 DNA: TGTGCCACCAGCAGAGATAGAGGGGCCGCGGGCTATGGCTACACCTTC
CDR3 protein: CATSRDRGAAGYGYTF
clone size: many
D gene: .
CDR3 length: 16
V gene: TRBV15
J gene: TRBJ1-2

CDR3 DNA: TGCAGCGTTGAAGCCAAAACAGGGGGCGGTAGCGGCTACACCTTC
CDR3 protein: CSVEAKTGGGSGYTF
clone size: few
D gene: TRBD1
CDR3 length: 15
V gene: TRBV29-1
J gene: TRBJ1-2

CDR3 DNA: TGTGCCACTAGGGACTCGTGGGGCCCTGAAGCTTTCTTT
CDR3 protein: CATRDSWGPEAFF
clone size: many
D gene: .
CDR3 length: 13
V gene: TRBV6-1
J gene: TRBJ1-1

CDR3 DNA: TGTGCCAGCAGTCGGACAGACGTTCGTGGTGGCTACACCTTC
CDR3 protein: CASSRTDVRGGYTF
clone size: few
D gene: .
CDR3 length: 14
V gene: TRBV6-1
J gene: TRBJ1-2

CDR3 DNA: TGTGCCAGCCGACAGGGAGGGAACTATGGCTACACCTTC
CDR3 protein: CASRQGGNYGYTF
clone size: .
D gene: TRBD1
CDR3 length: 13
V gene: TRBV7-2
J gene: TRBJ1-2

CDR3 DNA: TGTGCCAGCAGTTACTCGACGAGTCTTGAAGCTTTCTTT
CDR3 protein: CASSYSTSLEAFF
clone size: many
D gene: .
CDR3 length: 13
V gene: TRBV6-5
J gene: TRBJ1-1

CDR3 DNA: TGCAGTGCTAGTTTAAGAGGGGCCGGGGAGCTGTTTTTT
CDR3 protein: CSASLRGAGELFF
clone size: few
D gene: .
CDR3 length: 13
V gene: TRBV20-1
J gene: TRBJ2-2

CDR3 DNA: TGTGCCAGCAGTTCCTCCTTCTTGCGACAGGCCTACAATGAGCAGTTCTTC
CDR3 protein: CASSSSFLRQAYNEQFF
clone size: .
D gene: .
CDR3 length: 17
V gene: TRBV28
J gene: TRBJ2-1

CDR3 DNA: TGTGCCAGCAGTCCTTCAGGGATAGGTCAGCCCCAGCATTTT
CDR3 protein: CASSPSGIGQPQHF
clone size: .
D gene: .
CDR3 length: 14
V gene: TRBV28
J gene: TRBJ1-5

CDR3 DNA: TGTGCCAGCAGGGGACAGGCCCCGACCGGGGAGCTGTTTTTT
CDR3 protein: CASRGQAPTGELFF
clone size: .
D gene: TRBD1
CDR3 length: 14
V gene: TRBV6-4
J gene: TRBJ2-2

CDR3 DNA: TGCAGCGCCTGGAACACTGAAGCTTTCTTT
CDR3 protein: CSAWNTEAFF
clone size: few
D gene: .
CDR3 length: 10
V gene: TRBV29-1
J gene: TRBJ1-1

CDR3 DNA: TGTGCCGGGAGGGACGGTCTCTATGGCTACACCTTC
CDR3 protein: CAGRDGLYGYTF
clone size: few
D gene: .
CDR3 length: 12
V gene: TRBV30
J gene: TRBJ1-2

CDR3 DNA: TGCGCCAGCAGCTTGGCCAGCGGGGGCTACGAGCAGTACTTC
CDR3 protein: CASSLASGGYEQYF
clone size: many
D gene: TRBD2
CDR3 length: 14
V gene: TRBV5-1
J gene: TRBJ2-7

CDR3 DNA: TGTGCCAGCAGGAGTCAGGCATCCGGCTACGAGCAGTACTTC
CDR3 protein: CASRSQASGYEQYF
clone size: many
D gene: .
CDR3 length: 14
V gene: TRBV2
J gene: TRBJ2-7

CDR3 DNA: TGTGCCAGCAGTCGTCGCCGGCCGGAGGATGGCTACACCTTC
CDR3 protein: CASSRRRPEDGYTF
clone size: few
D gene: .
CDR3 length: 14
V gene: TRBV2
J gene: TRBJ1-2

CDR3 DNA: TGTGCCAGCAGCTCGCCCACCCGCCCCAGGGCGCAGGGTCCTAGCTCCTACGAGCAGTACTTC
CDR3 protein: CASSSPTRPRAQGPSSYEQYF
clone size: few
D gene: .
CDR3 length: 21
V gene: TRBV7-9
J gene: TRBJ2-7